The rows below give T cell receptor beta chains drawn from one sample of a study of beta chain features in type 1 diabetes. The protocol was immunoSEQ multiplex PCR, while the TCRdb copy is restricted to in-frame clones and leaves out a portion. Of about 42,000 clones in the sample, approximately 48% were seen once. The sequencing sample was made of stem cell memory CD4+ T cells from blood. Source of these receptors: a woman aged 25 to 39 in good health. Both conserved end residues are part of each CDR3. The D gene is left open where the match is weak.

v_call: TRBV11-2; d_call: TRBD1; j_call: TRBJ2-2; cdr3_aa: CASSLKQVTGLSGELFF
v_call: TRBV7-7; d_call: TRBD2; j_call: TRBJ2-2; cdr3_aa: CASSFGGSGAGELFF
v_call: TRBV27; d_call: .; j_call: TRBJ2-1; cdr3_aa: CASSLMSGHEQFF
v_call: TRBV19; d_call: .; j_call: TRBJ2-1; cdr3_aa: CASSSSIRHNEQFF
v_call: TRBV5-5; d_call: .; j_call: TRBJ2-5; cdr3_aa: CASSLGQNQETQYF
v_call: TRBV7-9; d_call: TRBD1; j_call: TRBJ2-3; cdr3_aa: CASSFGQGVDTQYF
v_call: TRBV28; d_call: TRBD1; j_call: TRBJ2-1; cdr3_aa: CASSLSSGGHEQFF
v_call: TRBV5-4; d_call: TRBD2; j_call: TRBJ2-1; cdr3_aa: CASSLGGLAGVNEQFF
v_call: TRBV30; d_call: TRBD2; j_call: TRBJ2-1; cdr3_aa: CAWVAGTSYNEQFF
v_call: TRBV11-1; d_call: .; j_call: TRBJ2-5; cdr3_aa: CASSFSGNQETQYF
v_call: TRBV28; d_call: TRBD1; j_call: TRBJ1-4; cdr3_aa: CASSGTGNEKLFF
v_call: TRBV7-9; d_call: TRBD1; j_call: TRBJ2-2; cdr3_aa: CASSPTGQGLGELFF
v_call: TRBV6-5; d_call: TRBD2; j_call: TRBJ2-1; cdr3_aa: CASSYLTSGNNEQFF
v_call: TRBV4-3; d_call: .; j_call: TRBJ2-3; cdr3_aa: CASSRTAGANTDTQYF
v_call: TRBV29-1; d_call: TRBD1; j_call: TRBJ2-7; cdr3_aa: CSVGDSPYEQYF
v_call: TRBV20-1; d_call: .; j_call: TRBJ2-1; cdr3_aa: CSARLLAKQFF
v_call: TRBV7-2; d_call: TRBD2; j_call: TRBJ2-1; cdr3_aa: CASSREPGLGGSQFF
v_call: TRBV13; d_call: TRBD1; j_call: TRBJ2-2; cdr3_aa: CASSATGTGRRTGELFF
v_call: TRBV4-1; d_call: TRBD1; j_call: TRBJ2-3; cdr3_aa: CASSNNTHRGRTDTQYF
v_call: TRBV4-3; d_call: TRBD2; j_call: TRBJ2-1; cdr3_aa: CASSRDPLAGSYNEQFF
v_call: TRBV14; d_call: TRBD1; j_call: TRBJ2-7; cdr3_aa: CASSQPGQGRNEQYF
v_call: TRBV28; d_call: TRBD1; j_call: TRBJ2-3; cdr3_aa: CASSQTGQASTDTQYF
v_call: TRBV30; d_call: .; j_call: TRBJ1-1; cdr3_aa: CAWSRQLDTEAFF
v_call: TRBV28; d_call: TRBD2; j_call: TRBJ2-2; cdr3_aa: CASSLFTSGNTGELFF
v_call: TRBV7-6; d_call: .; j_call: .; cdr3_aa: CASSLASGRHEQYF
v_call: TRBV7-2; d_call: .; j_call: TRBJ1-3; cdr3_aa: CASSPTPTVSGNTIYF
v_call: TRBV28; d_call: TRBD2; j_call: TRBJ2-1; cdr3_aa: CASTSTSGIRGQFF
v_call: TRBV29-1; d_call: TRBD2; j_call: TRBJ2-1; cdr3_aa: CSAVAGAFGNEQFF
v_call: TRBV10-2; d_call: TRBD2; j_call: TRBJ2-3; cdr3_aa: CASSESGRGGDTQYF
v_call: TRBV19; d_call: TRBD1; j_call: TRBJ2-5; cdr3_aa: CASSTGQVRGIKETQYF
v_call: TRBV5-4; d_call: .; j_call: TRBJ2-5; cdr3_aa: CASSKGPYGGETQYF
v_call: TRBV7-3; d_call: .; j_call: TRBJ2-7; cdr3_aa: CASTFCSITYEQYF
v_call: TRBV7-9; d_call: .; j_call: TRBJ1-4; cdr3_aa: CASTSTDRGNEKLFF
v_call: TRBV7-3; d_call: TRBD2; j_call: TRBJ2-3; cdr3_aa: CASSPSGDTDTQYF
v_call: TRBV19; d_call: TRBD2; j_call: TRBJ2-7; cdr3_aa: CASSPTNPGLAGNSYEQYF
v_call: TRBV7-8; d_call: TRBD2; j_call: TRBJ2-5; cdr3_aa: CASSLAGTSGALGETQYF
v_call: TRBV18; d_call: TRBD1; j_call: TRBJ1-5; cdr3_aa: CASSPGQVGNQPQHF
v_call: TRBV5-1; d_call: TRBD2; j_call: TRBJ2-2; cdr3_aa: CATATLSGRGTGELFF
v_call: TRBV7-9; d_call: TRBD2; j_call: TRBJ2-7; cdr3_aa: CASTYSGSSYEQYF
v_call: TRBV15; d_call: TRBD2; j_call: TRBJ2-1; cdr3_aa: CATSGLLGLAGGNEQFF
v_call: TRBV7-2; d_call: .; j_call: TRBJ2-1; cdr3_aa: CASSLGGESQQFF
v_call: TRBV28; d_call: .; j_call: TRBJ2-1; cdr3_aa: CATQGNVLYNEQFF
v_call: TRBV19; d_call: .; j_call: TRBJ2-2; cdr3_aa: CASRTPNTGELFF
v_call: TRBV4-3; d_call: TRBD1; j_call: TRBJ2-1; cdr3_aa: CASSQDWRQGRGGEQFF
v_call: TRBV7-2; d_call: TRBD2; j_call: TRBJ2-1; cdr3_aa: CASTKYGLADYNEQFF
v_call: TRBV5-1; d_call: TRBD1; j_call: TRBJ1-1; cdr3_aa: CASSFEGQAYTEAFF
v_call: TRBV7-3; d_call: .; j_call: TRBJ2-7; cdr3_aa: CASSLIYGPYEQYF
v_call: TRBV5-4; d_call: TRBD1; j_call: TRBJ1-2; cdr3_aa: CASSKPGQNYGYTF
v_call: TRBV28; d_call: TRBD2; j_call: TRBJ2-7; cdr3_aa: CASTPSSGRSYEQYF
v_call: TRBV5-4; d_call: .; j_call: TRBJ2-5; cdr3_aa: CASSYKETQYF
v_call: TRBV9; d_call: TRBD2; j_call: TRBJ2-1; cdr3_aa: CASSVVAGGYNEQFF
v_call: TRBV6-5; d_call: .; j_call: TRBJ2-1; cdr3_aa: CASSYRGPNYEQFF
v_call: TRBV11-3; d_call: .; j_call: TRBJ2-1; cdr3_aa: CASSLDRLGGGTNEQFF
v_call: TRBV18; d_call: TRBD2; j_call: TRBJ2-5; cdr3_aa: CASSPSAGGETQYF
v_call: TRBV7-2; d_call: .; j_call: TRBJ2-7; cdr3_aa: CASSLDRGPHEQYF
v_call: TRBV25-1; d_call: .; j_call: TRBJ1-4; cdr3_aa: CASSGVTGLNEKLFF